The entry that follows covers one T cell receptor (beta chain) sequence. This specimen comes from a study of response to subunit inactivated influenza vaccine. V was trimmed by 0 bases and J by 7 bases, leaving 16 bases between them. The length of the CDR3 is 16 residues. Using its own MiXCR run on the RT-PCR reads, TCRdb lists one record per CDR3 protein. Of under 950,000 distinct CDR3 sequences in the sample, around 21% are singletons; the top ten hold roughly 10%. The clonotype originates from a man aged 45-65 years who received an inactivated influenza vaccine. This chain joins TRBV12-3 or TRBV12-4 and TRBJ2-1, with a tentative D call TRBD2 (6 bases). The sample consisted of PBMCs from blood, taken 4 to 6 days after vaccination. The CDR3 sequence: CASSLAGGISVNEQFF. In DNA, the CDR3 is TGTGCCAGCAGTTTAGCGGGGGGAATTTCGGTAAATGAGCAGTTCTTC.